The 28 T cell receptor beta chains below all came from one sample that was sequenced in a study of T cells in Graves' hyperthyroidism and ophthalmopathy. It was RNA transcripts that yielded the amplified TCR beta CDR3 regions. The study used the HTBI primer set for a first-round RT-PCR of the TCR CDR3. TCRdb itself ran the multiplex PCR reads through MiXCR, one entry per CDR3 protein. The data contain roughly 650,000 distinct CDR3 sequences, approximately 15% of them seen just once; the ten biggest clones take up less than 3.5%. Sequenced: blood. Receptors originate from a woman aged 40 to 50 with Graves' ophthalmopathy.

The CDR3 sequence is CASSQYDGRRRFF. In DNA form, the CDR3 reads TGTGCCAGCAGCCAATATGATGGCAGACGGCGGTTCTTC. The V call is TRBV14, the J call TRBJ2-1; D remains ambiguous. Germline assignment: CDR1 SGHDN and CDR2 FVKESK. V was cut by 2 bases and J by 15 bases, with 17 bases left in between. CDR3 size: 13 residues.

Only a few counts were recorded for this clonotype. The V call is TRBV11-2, the J call TRBJ1-6; the D gene is possibly TRBD1 (5 bases). This CDR3 contains 16 residues. Germline CDR1 and CDR2: SGHAT and FQNNGV. V was shortened by 3 bases and J by 2 bases, with 11 bases between the two germline ends. CDR3 in DNA: TGTGCCAGCAGCTTTGGCAGGGACGCCTATAATTCACCCCTCCACTTT. Its translation is CASSFGRDAYNSPLHF.

In this sample, this clonotype turned up many times. The chain is built from TRBV18 and TRBJ2-1; no clear D gene. V lost 4 bases to trimming and J lost 2 bases, with 9 bases between them. Per germline, CDR1 KGHSH and CDR2 LQKENI. This CDR3 spans 14 amino acids. In DNA, the CDR3 is TGTGCCAGCTCACAGGGATCGGCCTACAATGAGCAGTTCTTC. Its protein is CASSQGSAYNEQFF.

This clonotype was detected many times. V usage is TRBV5-1 and J usage is TRBJ2-1; 7 bases are shared with TRBD1. V was pared by 4 bases and J by 1 base, with 11 bases of the junction left unmatched. The CDR3 has 17 residues. CDR1 is SGHRS and CDR2 is YFSETQ in the germline V gene. The CDR3 loop reads CASSPDRALVSYNEQFF. The CDR3 region has the DNA TGCGCCAGCAGCCCTGACAGGGCCCTCGTGTCCTACAATGAGCAGTTCTTC.

This clonotype was observed a few times. This sequence joins TRBV7-3 and TRBJ1-1; D remains unclear. Germline V CDR1 and CDR2: SGHTA, FQGTGA. The CDR3 covers 17 residues. V lost 1 base, J lost 1 base, and 16 bases lay in between. CDR3 sequence (DNA): TGTGCCAGCAGCTTAAAATCCGTTGGAAGTGGGAACACTGAAGCTTTCTTT. This translates into CASSLKSVGSGNTEAFF.

This clonotype was found a few times. This may come from a read error, since a much larger clone is one base off. The chain recombines TRBV11-1 with TRBJ1-1, with D uncertain. CDR1 SGHAT and CDR2 FQDESV come from the germline V gene (reference sequence). The CDR3 sequence is 13 residues long. CDR3 sequence (DNA): TGTGCCAGCAGGCAGACACCGAACACTGAAGCTTCCTTT. This encodes CASRQTPNTEASF.

The chain couples TRBV11-2 to TRBJ2-7, with a tentative D call TRBD2 (7 bases). V shed 3 bases and J shed 2 bases, with 29 bases lying between them. The CDR3 is 20 residues long. Per the germline V gene, CDR1 is SGHAT and CDR2 is FQNNGV. CDR3 in DNA: TGTGCCAGCAGCTTTTTCGGGGGGACCACTCGCCGGGGGCAAACCTACGAGCAGTACTTC. It is translated as CASSFFGGTTRRGQTYEQYF.

The V call is TRBV10-3, the J call TRBJ1-1, with D perhaps matching TRBD1 (6 bases). The germline CDR1 and CDR2 sequences are ENHRY and SYGVKD. V lost 3 bases to trimming and J lost 5 bases, with 16 bases between them. This CDR3 spans 15 amino acids. CDR3 in DNA: TGTGCCATCAGTGATAGAGGGGGAAGTCGGACTGAAGCTTTCTTT. Translation: CAISDRGGSRTEAFF.

On this clonotype itself: Just one base apart from a much larger clone, this may be a read error. This sequence joins TRBV7-3 and TRBJ2-1; 11 bases fit TRBD2. With V trimmed by 3 bases and J by 7 bases, 11 bases remained unmatched. The CDR3 is 17 amino acids. CDR1 is SGHTA, CDR2 FQGTGA, per germline. CDR3 in amino acids: CASSLAGSGRAPNEQFF. In DNA, the CDR3 is TGTGCCAGCAGCTTGGCCGGTAGCGGGAGGGCCCCTAATGAGCAGTTCTTC.

This chain links TRBV4-1 with TRBJ2-2; 12 bases line up with TRBD2. The V gene's germline CDR1 is MGHRA and CDR2 YSYEKL. Trimming removed 4 bases from V and 0 bases from J; junction bases left unmatched: 15. This CDR3 contains 21 residues. CDR3 protein: CASSRARLAGATKSNTGELFF. The CDR3 nucleotides read TGCGCCAGCAGCCGGGCTCGACTAGCGGGGGCCACTAAATCGAACACCGGGGAGCTGTTTTTT.

The V call is TRBV19, the J call TRBJ1-2; D perhaps matches TRBD1 (5 bases). This CDR3 spans 14 amino acids. The germline CDR1 and CDR2 sequences are LNHDA and SQIVND (reference sequence). V was pared by 3 bases and J by 7 bases, with 15 bases between. CDR3 nucleotides: TGTGCCAGTAGTATTAGGGACCCGGTGGCTGGCTACACCTTC. Its translation: CASSIRDPVAGYTF. Full variable domain (rest looked up from reference TRBV19 and TRBJ1-2): DGGITQSPKYLFRKEGQNVTLSCEQNLNHDAMYWYRQDPGQGLRLIYYSQIVNDFQKGDIAEGYSVSREKKESFPLTVTSAQKNPTAFYLCASSIRDPVAGYTFGSGTRLTVV.

This chain links TRBV7-9 with TRBJ1-2, with TRBD1 as a possible D gene (5 bases). This CDR3 spans 16 amino acids. Deletions cut 5 bases from V and 6 bases from J, with 22 bases between. Germline-derived CDR1 and CDR2 are SEHNR and FQNEAQ (reference sequence). DNA of the CDR3: TGTGCCAGCAGCGGGTCGGAGGGGACCCTATGGAATGGCTACACCTTC. Protein: CASSGSEGTLWNGYTF.

This clonotype was detected ten times or more. J is TRBJ2-3 and V is TRBV2; 7 bases align to TRBD2. The CDR3 length is 16 residues. Trimming at V came to 4 bases and at J to 2 bases, leaving 9 bases not matched to a gene. From germline, CDR1 is SNHLY and CDR2 FYNNEI. The CDR3 nucleotides read TGTGCCAGCAGTGGGTCTAGCGGAGTTTTCACAGATACGCAGTATTTT. It codes for CASSGSSGVFTDTQYF.

The table lists this clonotype with many counts. The V gene is TRBV12-3 or TRBV12-4, the J gene TRBJ2-1; 7 bases align to TRBD2. The V gene end was trimmed by 3 bases and the J gene end by 3 bases; junction bases not matched to a gene: 5. The CDR3 contains 15 residues. CDR3 residues: CASSFYGGGYNEQFF. DNA for the CDR3: TGTGCCAGCAGTTTTTACGGCGGGGGCTACAATGAGCAGTTCTTC.

This clonotype was picked up many times. The chain uses TRBV14 and TRBJ2-2, with D tentatively TRBD1 (5 bases). The CDR3 extends over 16 amino acids. The germline CDR1 and CDR2 sequences are SGHDN and FVKESK. The V gene lost 1 base and the J gene lost 3 bases, with 12 bases spanning the gap. Written as DNA, the CDR3 is TGTGCCAGCAGCCAAGTCGCAGGGCACGACACCGGGGAGCTGTTTTTT. Translated, it gives CASSQVAGHDTGELFF. Using reference TRBV14 and TRBJ2-2 for the parts outside the CDR3, the full variable domain is EAGVTQFPSHSVIEKGQTVTLRCDPISGHDNLYWYRRVMGKEIKFLLHFVKESKQDESGMPNNRFLAERTGGTYSTLKVQPAELEDSGVYFCASSQVAGHDTGELFFGEGSRLTVL.

This clonotype was found many times. This rearrangement joins TRBV28 to TRBJ2-3; 8 bases agree with TRBD2. Trimming took 10 bases from V and 6 from J; bases not matched to a gene: 9. CDR3 length: 13 residues. The germline gives CDR1 MDHEN, CDR2 SYDVKM. CDR3 in amino acids: CANLPAGADTQYF. The CDR3 DNA reads TGTGCCAACCTTCCAGCGGGAGCGGATACGCAGTATTTT.

This clonotype was found many times. The V and J genes are TRBV20-1 and TRBJ1-1, with 11 positions matching TRBD1. The J segment lost 4 bases and the V segment lost 3 bases, leaving 7 bases of the junction unmatched. The CDR3 sequence is 15 residues long. Germline assignment: CDR1 DFQATT and CDR2 SNEGSKA (reference sequence). CDR3 sequence reads: CSARDRGRIVTEAFF. CDR3 DNA: TGCAGTGCTAGGGACAGGGGGCGGATTGTCACTGAAGCTTTCTTT.

The chain couples TRBV6-5 to TRBJ2-7; D unresolved. Trimming removed 3 bases from V and 2 bases from J, with 8 bases in between. CDR1 and CDR2 (germline): MNHEY, SVGAGI. CDR3 length equals 13 residues. The CDR3 here is CASSYDDAYEQYF. The CDR3 nucleotides are TGTGCCAGCAGTTATGACGATGCCTACGAGCAGTACTTC.

This clonotype was seen repeatedly, ten times or more. This chain joins TRBV12-3 or TRBV12-4 and TRBJ1-1; 9 bases fit TRBD1. After removal of 2 bases from V and 1 base from J, the junction contained 5 bases not matched to a gene. This CDR3 is built from 16 residues. The CDR3 DNA reads as TGTGCCAGCAGTTTAACAGGGGGCTTGGGGAACACTGAAGCTTTCTTT. This encodes CASSLTGGLGNTEAFF.

This clonotype has a count of ten or more. The chain has TRBV6-1 and TRBJ1-1, with 10 bases that match TRBD1. Looked up from germline, CDR1 is MNHNS and CDR2 is SASEGT. J lost 11 bases, V lost 1 base, and 19 bases had no gene match. CDR3 length: 18 residues. CDR3 residues: CASSEGGYGGTGAKWAFF. DNA of the CDR3: TGTGCCAGCAGTGAAGGCGGTTATGGGGGGACAGGGGCGAAGTGGGCTTTCTTT.

This clonotype has ten or more counts. The V and J genes are TRBV6-1 and TRBJ2-2; 11 bases map to TRBD2. The V gene end was trimmed by 5 bases and the J gene end by 0 bases; junction bases not matched to a gene: 5. The CDR3 is 17 amino acids. The germline V gene encodes CDR1 MNHNS and CDR2 SASEGT. CDR3 DNA sequence: TGTGCCAGCAGTTATGGTAGCGGGGGGGCGAACACCGGGGAGCTGTTTTTT. Amino acids: CASSYGSGGANTGELFF.

This clonotype was detected many times. The chain is built from TRBV11-2 and TRBJ2-7; TRBD1 or TRBD2 may be the D gene (5 bases each). With 3 bases removed from V and 4 bases from J, the gap between germline ends came to 7 bases. The CDR3 sequence is 12 residues long. Germline V gene data show CDR1 as SGHAT and CDR2 as FQNNGV. In DNA form, the CDR3 reads TGTGCCAGCAGCTTTTGGGGGTACGAGCAGTACTTC. This gives the protein CASSFWGYEQYF. The whole variable domain, filled in from reference TRBV11-2 and TRBJ2-7, reads EAGVAQSPRYKIIEKRQSVAFWCNPISGHATLYWYQQILGQGPKLLIQFQNNGVVDDSQLPKDRFSAERLKGVDSTLKIQPAKLEDSAVYLCASSFWGYEQYFGPGTRLTVT.

Comments on this clonotype: This may arise from a read error, as a much more abundant clone is one base away. The chain carries TRBV12-3 or TRBV12-4 and TRBJ2-2, with D perhaps matching TRBD1 (6 bases). CDR3 size: 14 residues. Trimming cost V 5 bases and J 6 bases, with 13 bases left between them. CDR3 in DNA: TGTGCCAGCAGTCCCCGGACAGTACCCGGGGAGCTGTTTTTT. Amino acids: CASSPRTVPGELFF.

The chain uses TRBV28 and TRBJ2-1; 12 positions match TRBD1. The J call could be wrong; TRBJ2-7 is a better fit for the DNA end. Germline V lookup: CDR1 MDHEN, CDR2 SYDVKM. The CDR3 consists of 13 residues. The DNA of the CDR3 is TGTGCCAGAAGGGGACAGGGGGCCAATGAGCAGTACTTC. It encodes CARRGQGANEQYF.

This clonotype was detected ten times or more. This rearrangement joins TRBV2 to TRBJ1-3; D uncertain. With 1 base removed from V and 0 bases from J, the gap between germline ends came to 10 bases. The CDR3 consists of 16 residues. Per the germline V gene, CDR1 is SNHLY and CDR2 is FYNNEI. In DNA, the CDR3 is TGTGCCAGCAGTGAAGGGAGCGGGATCTCTGGAAACACCATATATTTT. Its translation: CASSEGSGISGNTIYF.

This clonotype was counted ten times or more. The rearrangement links TRBV6-1 to TRBJ2-1; 10 bases match TRBD2. Trimming removed 5 bases from V and 7 bases from J; junction bases left unmatched: 11. The germline V gene has CDR1 MNHNS and CDR2 SASEGT. This CDR3 spans 16 amino acids. The CDR3 here is CASSSASGRWGNEQFF. The CDR3 DNA is TGTGCCAGCAGTTCGGCTAGCGGGAGATGGGGGAATGAGCAGTTCTTC.

This clonotype was observed a handful of times. The chain recombines TRBV5-1 with TRBJ2-2; D is possibly TRBD1 or TRBD2 (5 bases each). V dropped 4 bases and J dropped 2 bases, with 9 bases sitting between them. CDR1 is SGHRS, CDR2 YFSETQ, per germline. This CDR3 is 14 amino acids long. The CDR3 nucleotides are TGCGCCAGCAGCAGGGACGGTAACACCGGGGAGCTGTTTTTT. Its protein product is CASSRDGNTGELFF.

The table lists this clonotype with a few counts. This chain joins TRBV6-1 and TRBJ1-5, with D unclear. Trimming left V 5 bases short and J 0 bases short, with 14 bases between. This CDR3 region has 16 residues. CDR1 and CDR2 (germline): MNHNS, SASEGT. CDR3 protein: CASSHLVGYSNQPQHF. Written as DNA, the CDR3 is TGTGCCAGCAGTCATCTCGTAGGTTATAGCAATCAGCCCCAGCATTTT.